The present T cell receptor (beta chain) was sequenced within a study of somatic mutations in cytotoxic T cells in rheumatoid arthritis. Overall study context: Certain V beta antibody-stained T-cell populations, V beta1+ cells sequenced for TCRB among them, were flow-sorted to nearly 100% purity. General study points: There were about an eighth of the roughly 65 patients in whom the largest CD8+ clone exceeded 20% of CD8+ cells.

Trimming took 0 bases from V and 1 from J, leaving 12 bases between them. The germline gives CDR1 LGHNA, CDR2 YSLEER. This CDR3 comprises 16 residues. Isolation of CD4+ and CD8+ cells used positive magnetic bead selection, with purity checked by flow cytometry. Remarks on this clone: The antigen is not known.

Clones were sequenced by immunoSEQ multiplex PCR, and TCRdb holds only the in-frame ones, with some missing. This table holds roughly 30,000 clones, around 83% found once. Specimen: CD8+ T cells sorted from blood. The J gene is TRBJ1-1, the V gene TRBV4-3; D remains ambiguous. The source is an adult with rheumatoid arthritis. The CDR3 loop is CASSQDLGVKNTEAFF. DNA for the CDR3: TGCGCCAGCAGCCAAGATCTTGGGGTAAAGAACACTGAAGCTTTCTTT.